These 27 T cell receptor beta chains came from one sample sequenced in a study of shared clonotypes between healthy human individuals. Generated by immunoSEQ multiplex PCR, the TCRdb table keeps only in-frame clones and is missing some. Of more than 2,000,000 clones listed, more than 80% were seen once; the top ten hold over 0.12%. Material for sequencing was naive CD4+ T cells sorted from blood. Stated subset: CD45RA+ positively selected. Receptors were obtained from a man between 18 and 35 years old in good health.

V and J are TRBV14 and TRBJ1-2; D is undetermined. Germline assignment: CDR1 SGHDN and CDR2 FVKESK. The CDR3 length is 14 residues. V was clipped by 1 base and J by 9 bases, with 15 bases between them. The CDR3 bases are TGTGCCAGCAGCCAAGTCGGCCGGCAAGAAAGCTACACCTTC. It yields the protein CASSQVGRQESYTF.

A word on this clone: Other DNA variants within this sample encode the same CDR3. The rearrangement joins TRBV6-6 to TRBJ2-2, with TRBD2 identical over 11 bases. In germline, CDR1 is MNHNY, CDR2 SVGAGI (reference sequence). V was clipped by 5 bases and J by 1 base; unmatched bases: 0. CDR3 length: 15 amino acids. The CDR3 here is CASSLAGGNTGELFF. CDR3 nucleotide sequence: TGTGCCAGCAGTCTAGCGGGGGGGAACACCGGGGAGCTGTTTTTT.

The V gene is TRBV9, the J gene TRBJ2-6; D not resolved. This CDR3 comprises 15 residues. CDR1 is SGDLS, CDR2 YYNGEE, per germline. V was pared by 4 bases and J by 2 bases, with 10 bases between. CDR3 in amino acids: CASSPRATGANVLTF. The CDR3, as DNA: TGTGCCAGCAGCCCCCGAGCGACTGGGGCCAACGTCCTGACTTTC. The variable domain in full, completed from reference TRBV9 and TRBJ2-6, reads DSGVTQTPKHLITATGQRVTLRCSPRSGDLSVYWYQQSLDQGLQFLIQYYNGEERAKGNILERFSAQQFPDLHSELNLSSLELGDSALYFCASSPRATGANVLTFGAGSRLTVL.

This clone has only one observation. The chain recombines TRBV18 with TRBJ2-7, with 7 bases that match TRBD1. With 6 bases clipped from V and 5 bases from J, the junction kept 13 bases outside the gene matches. Looked up from germline, CDR1 is KGHSH and CDR2 is LQKENI. The CDR3 totals 15 residues. The DNA for the CDR3 is TGTGCCAGCTCCCCGCCAATAGGGGGCCGGGACGAGCAGTACTTC. This translates into CASSPPIGGRDEQYF.

The chain uses TRBV11-3 and TRBJ2-1; no clear D. CDR1 and CDR2 from the germline V gene are SGHNT and YENEEA. Trimming stripped 2 bases from V and 7 bases from J, with 18 bases between. The CDR3 has 16 amino acids. DNA of the CDR3: TGTGCCAGCAGCTTATCTTTTGGGTTGGTTGCGAATGAGCAGTTCTTC. Amino acids: CASSLSFGLVANEQFF.

CDR3 protein: CASSYGPKQETQYF. The CDR3 DNA sequence: TGTGCCAGCAGTTACGGGCCTAAACAAGAGACCCAGTACTTC. V is TRBV6-5 and J is TRBJ2-5, with D hard to call. V was cut by 2 bases and J by 2 bases, with 9 bases left in between. Germline V lookup: CDR1 MNHEY, CDR2 SVGAGI. The CDR3 covers 14 residues.

V usage is TRBV25-1 and J usage is TRBJ1-1; D is undetermined. The CDR3 runs to 14 residues. Germline CDR1 is MGHDK and CDR2 is SYGVNS. Deletions cut 6 bases from V and 1 base from J, with 12 bases between. Here the CDR3 reads CASSPPVQNTEAFF. As DNA, the CDR3 is TGTGCCAGCAGCCCGCCCGTACAGAACACTGAAGCTTTCTTT.

The chain links TRBV4-1 to TRBJ2-7, with D maybe TRBD1 (6 bases). Germline CDR1 and CDR2: MGHRA and YSYEKL. This CDR3 region has 19 residues. Trimming removed 0 bases at V and 0 bases at J, with 21 bases between. In nucleotides, the CDR3 is TGCGCCAGCAGCCAAGAATCAGGGGATGGGCGCCAAAGCTCCTACGAGCAGTACTTC. Amino acids: CASSQESGDGRQSSYEQYF.

Comment on this clone: Other nucleotide sequences in the sample specify the same CDR3. The chain combines TRBV7-2 with TRBJ2-7; D is undetermined. Germline lookup yields CDR1 SGHTA and CDR2 FQGNSA. CDR3 length: 11 amino acids. The V gene lost 5 bases and the J gene lost 2 bases, with 4 bases spanning the gap. CDR3 protein: CASSAAYEQYF. Here the CDR3 DNA reads TGTGCCAGCAGCGCTGCCTACGAGCAGTACTTC.

Notes on this clone: One end of the junction fails to match germline, which may point to a read error. This rearrangement joins TRBV2 to TRBJ1-3, with unresolved D. The CDR3 consists of 14 residues. Per germline, CDR1 SNHLY and CDR2 FYNNEI. As DNA, the CDR3 is TGTGCCAGCAGGGAAGAACTCCAGGCATACACCATATATTTT. It specifies CASREELQAYTIYF. The whole variable domain, filled in from reference TRBV2 and TRBJ1-3, reads EPEVTQTPSHQVTQMGQEVILRCVPISNHLYFYWYRQILGQKVEFLVSFYNNEISEKSEIFDDQFSVERPDGSNFTLKIRSTKLEDSAMYFCASREELQAYTIYFGEGSWLTVV.

The chain joins TRBV14 to TRBJ2-7, with TRBD2 matching 10 bases. This CDR3 is 12 amino acids long. Germline CDR1 SGHDN, CDR2 FVKESK. With V trimmed by 4 bases and J by 12 bases, 6 bases remained unmatched. This CDR3 reads CASSPGLAGVYF. DNA of the CDR3: TGTGCCAGCAGCCCAGGGCTAGCGGGGGTGTACTTC.

Comments on this clone: The sample contains more than one DNA sequence encoding this CDR3. This chain links TRBV5-1 with TRBJ2-1; 9 nucleotides align to TRBD2. The germline CDR1 and CDR2 sequences are SGHRS and YFSETQ. The CDR3 runs 15 residues. With V trimmed by 3 bases and J by 3 bases, 4 bases remained unmatched. CDR3 protein: CASSSDSGSYNEQFF. CDR3 DNA: TGCGCCAGCAGCTCGGATAGCGGGAGCTACAATGAGCAGTTCTTC.

V and J are TRBV11-2 and TRBJ1-3; no definite D call. V was shortened by 5 bases and J by 1 base, with 12 bases between the two germline ends. CDR3 length: 15 amino acids. Germline values: CDR1 SGHAT, CDR2 FQNNGV. CDR3 protein: CASSHGRWSGNTIYF. CDR3 DNA: TGTGCCAGCAGCCATGGGCGGTGGTCTGGAAACACCATATATTTT.

The chain couples TRBV5-5 to TRBJ1-3; 9 nucleotides line up with TRBD1. V shed 0 bases and J 0 bases; nucleotides not matched to a gene: 1. Germline CDR1 SGHKS, CDR2 YYEKEE (reference sequence). The CDR3 has 16 amino acids. Here the CDR3 DNA reads TGTGCCAGCAGCTTGGAGACAGGGGGCTCTGGAAACACCATATATTTT. Translation: CASSLETGGSGNTIYF.

On this clone: Other DNA sequences in the sample encode the same CDR3. The chain couples TRBV2 to TRBJ2-7; D is uncertain. The germline V and J ends were trimmed by 4 bases and 1 base, with 5 bases remaining between them. This CDR3 is built from 12 residues. CDR1 is SNHLY and CDR2 is FYNNEI in the germline V gene. The CDR3 here is CASSGLSYEQYF. CDR3 DNA: TGTGCCAGCAGTGGGTTATCCTACGAGCAGTACTTC.

This chain joins TRBV9 and TRBJ1-1; D unclear. The CDR3 length is 15 residues. Germline V lookup: CDR1 SGDLS, CDR2 YYNGEE. Trimming pared 0 bases from V and 0 bases from J, leaving 9 bases between. For the CDR3, the DNA is TGTGCCAGCAGCGTAGATCCAGGTGTGAACACTGAAGCTTTCTTT. Its translation is CASSVDPGVNTEAFF.

The V call is TRBV2, the J call TRBJ2-4; no reliable D call. The germline V and J ends were trimmed by 6 bases and 0 bases, with 12 bases remaining between them. CDR1 SNHLY and CDR2 FYNNEI come from the germline V gene. This CDR3 spans 15 amino acids. The DNA of the CDR3 is TGTGCCAGCAGCCTCCTACAATTAGCCAAAAACATTCAGTACTTC. It encodes CASSLLQLAKNIQYF.

The rearrangement links TRBV10-3 to TRBJ2-3; 14 positions match TRBD2. The CDR3 is 15 residues long. CDR1 and CDR2 from the germline V gene are ENHRY and SYGVKD. V shed 7 bases, J shed 4 bases, and the junction held 4 bases outside the gene matches. The CDR3 nucleotides read TGTGCCATCAAAGGGACTAGCGGGAGCCCAGATACGCAGTATTTT. It codes for CAIKGTSGSPDTQYF.

This clone was found once. The genes are TRBV13 and TRBJ1-2; no firm D call. Germline CDR1 is PRHDT and CDR2 is FYEKMQ (reference sequence). The ends were cut back, 5 bases at V and 8 bases at J, with 15 bases in the middle. The length of the CDR3 is 13 residues. CDR3 nucleotide sequence: TGTGCCAGCAGCCCCCCGCGGGTGGGCGGCTACACCTTC. Residues: CASSPPRVGGYTF.

This chain links TRBV6-5 with TRBJ2-7, with 8 bases fitting TRBD2. Looked up from germline, CDR1 is MNHEY and CDR2 is SVGAGI. The CDR3 loop spans 13 amino acids. V trimming: 6 bases; J trimming: 2 bases; junction bases outside the gene matches: 3. CDR3: CASRRLATYEQYF. CDR3 DNA: TGTGCCAGCAGGCGACTAGCGACCTACGAGCAGTACTTC.

Turning to this clone: Other nucleotide sequences in the sample specify the same CDR3. The chain recombines TRBV2 with TRBJ2-7; D is unresolved. The length of the CDR3 is 10 residues. CDR1 is SNHLY and CDR2 is FYNNEI in the germline V gene. V shed 6 bases and J shed 6 bases, with 6 bases lying between them. The CDR3 protein is CASSVGEQYF. The CDR3 bases are TGTGCCAGCAGCGTCGGCGAGCAGTACTTC. Full variable domain (rest looked up from reference TRBV2 and TRBJ2-7): EPEVTQTPSHQVTQMGQEVILRCVPISNHLYFYWYRQILGQKVEFLVSFYNNEISEKSEIFDDQFSVERPDGSNFTLKIRSTKLEDSAMYFCASSVGEQYFGPGTRLTVT.

CDR3: CASRSGGASYEQYF. The CDR3 bases are TGTGCCAGCAGGAGCGGGGGCGCCTCCTACGAGCAGTACTTC. The gene calls are TRBV28 and TRBJ2-7, with TRBD2 matching over 8 bases. CDR1 and CDR2 (germline): MDHEN, SYDVKM. Trimming took 6 bases from V and 0 from J; bases not matched to a gene: 4. The CDR3 length is 14 residues.

The chain couples TRBV30 to TRBJ1-2; D remains ambiguous. Trimming removed 5 bases from V and 4 bases from J, with 14 bases in between. Germline V CDR1 and CDR2: GTSNPN, SVGIG (reference sequence). The length of the CDR3 is 13 residues. For the CDR3, the DNA is TGTGCCTGGGGGAGGCTAGAAGGCTATGGCTACACCTTC. Protein sequence: CAWGRLEGYGYTF. The whole variable domain, remainder taken from reference TRBV30 and TRBJ1-2, is SQTIHQWPATLVQPVGSPLSLECTVEGTSNPNLYWYRQAAGRGLQLLFYSVGIGQISSEVPQNLSASRPQDRQFILSSKKLLLSDSGFYLCAWGRLEGYGYTFGSGTRLTVV.

Worth noting for this clone: Within the sample, other DNA sequences also encode this same CDR3. The chain is built from TRBV6-5 and TRBJ2-7; D remains ambiguous. The CDR3 covers 13 residues. Germline-derived CDR1 and CDR2 are MNHEY and SVGAGI. V was pared by 6 bases and J by 1 base, with 10 bases between. CDR3 residues: CASSRQVSYEQYF. DNA for the CDR3: TGTGCCAGCAGCCGTCAGGTTTCCTACGAGCAGTACTTC.

The genes are TRBV6-6 and TRBJ2-1; 8 bases agree with TRBD2. V was pared by 2 bases and J by 8 bases, with 5 bases of the junction left unmatched. Germline loops: CDR1 MNHNY, CDR2 SVGAGI (reference sequence). The CDR3 has 14 residues. The DNA for the CDR3 is TGTGCCAGCAGTTACGGGACTAGATCCCATGAGCAGTTCTTC. This gives the protein CASSYGTRSHEQFF.

V usage is TRBV19 and J usage is TRBJ1-4; D is unresolved. Trimming pared 1 base from V and 12 bases from J, leaving 15 bases between. Germline-derived CDR1 and CDR2 are LNHDA and SQIVND (reference sequence). The CDR3 contains 14 residues. The CDR3 spells CASSIAAVDIELFF. CDR3 in DNA: TGTGCCAGTAGTATAGCAGCCGTTGACATTGAACTGTTTTTT.

This clone occurred a few times. V and J are TRBV30 and TRBJ1-4; a weak D match, TRBD1 (5 bases). The V gene's germline CDR1 is GTSNPN and CDR2 SVGIG (reference sequence). This CDR3 contains 11 residues. Trimming shortened V by 3 bases and J by 11 bases, and 10 bases separated the two germline ends. The chain's CDR3 is CAWRTQGKLFF. CDR3 nucleotides: TGTGCCTGGAGGACTCAGGGTAAACTGTTTTTT. Looking up the rest from reference TRBV30 and TRBJ1-4 gives the full variable domain: SQTIHQWPATLVQPVGSPLSLECTVEGTSNPNLYWYRQAAGRGLQLLFYSVGIGQISSEVPQNLSASRPQDRQFILSSKKLLLSDSGFYLCAWRTQGKLFFGSGTQLSVL.